These T cell receptor beta chains were read from a single sample in a study of cytomegalovirus exposure and HLA in healthy donors. Sequencing used immunoSEQ multiplex PCR; TCRdb keeps in-frame clones, though not all of them. The repertoire consists of roughly 200,000 clones, with around 80% occurring once and the leading ten covering about 4.6%. The sequencing sample was made of PBMCs. These receptors were obtained from a woman aged 25 to 39 in good health and CMV-seropositive. Each CDR3 is given with its conserved first and last residue. A D gene is named only where the DNA matches it firmly. Clone size is shown for a subset of rows, as once, few, many or a class of expanded clone.

j_call | clone_size | d_call | v_call | cdr3_aa | cdr3_nt
TRBJ2-1 | . | . | TRBV10-3 | CAIQEGRREQFF | TGTGCCATCCAGGAGGGCCGTCGGGAGCAGTTCTTC
TRBJ2-3 | . | TRBD2 | TRBV9 | CASSVLAGPDTQYF | TGTGCCAGCAGCGTACTAGCGGGTCCAGATACGCAGTATTTT
TRBJ2-5 | . | TRBD2 | TRBV30 | CAGRGADQETQYF | TGTGCCGGGCGGGGGGCGGACCAAGAGACCCAGTACTTC
TRBJ1-3 | few | . | TRBV7-9 | CASSLETPGDTIYF | TGTGCCAGCAGCTTAGAAACGCCCGGAGACACCATATATTTT
TRBJ2-3 | once | TRBD2 | TRBV10-3 | CAISRSGGLTDTQYF | TGTGCCATCAGTAGGAGCGGGGGGCTCACAGATACGCAGTATTTT
TRBJ2-7 | . | TRBD2 | TRBV10-3 | CAISNPGTSEFEQYF | TGTGCCATCAGCAATCCCGGGACTAGCGAGTTCGAGCAGTACTTC
TRBJ1-1 | . | TRBD1 | TRBV2 | CASSGDRNTEAFF | TGTGCCAGCAGTGGGGACAGGAACACTGAAGCTTTCTTT
TRBJ1-6 | . | . | TRBV10-1 | CASSESSGNTLHF | TGCGCCAGCAGTGAGTCCAGCGGGAACACCCTCCACTTT
TRBJ2-7 | . | . | TRBV29-1 | CSVQQVSPYEQYF | TGCAGCGTGCAACAGGTTTCTCCCTACGAGCAGTACTTC
TRBJ2-5 | few | TRBD1 | TRBV4-1 | CASSHDRSRGQGARETQYF | TGCGCCAGCAGCCATGACCGGTCTCGGGGACAGGGGGCGAGGGAGACCCAGTACTTC
TRBJ2-7 | few | . | TRBV4-1 | CASSQEDNGYEQYF | TGCGCCAGCAGCCAGGAAGACAACGGCTACGAGCAGTACTTC
TRBJ1-1 | . | . | TRBV30 | CAWSIGVNTEAFF | TGTGCCTGGAGTATAGGGGTGAACACTGAAGCTTTCTTT
TRBJ1-5 | once | TRBD1 | TRBV28 | CASSVGQGRNQPQHF | TGTGCCAGCAGTGTGGGACAGGGGAGGAATCAGCCCCAGCATTTT
TRBJ2-1 | . | TRBD2 | TRBV4-2 | CASSPTGPGLAGGPVNEQFF | TGTGCCAGCAGCCCAACTGGACCGGGACTAGCGGGGGGGCCGGTGAATGAGCAGTTCTTC
TRBJ2-5 | . | . | TRBV6-6 | CASSYRKGEETQYF | TGTGCCAGCAGTTACCGGAAAGGGGAAGAGACCCAGTACTTC
TRBJ1-2 | . | . | TRBV7-6 | CASSSWGQSYGYTF | TGTGCCAGCAGCTCATGGGGGCAGAGCTATGGCTACACCTTC
TRBJ1-1 | once | TRBD1 | TRBV9 | CASSARQGTEAFF | TGTGCCAGCAGCGCCCGACAGGGGACTGAAGCTTTCTTT
TRBJ1-4 | . | TRBD1 | TRBV6-5 | CASQGANEKLFF | TGTGCCAGCCAGGGGGCTAATGAAAAACTGTTTTTT
TRBJ2-1 | . | . | TRBV4-3 | CASSQAGRFDEQFF | TGCGCCAGCAGCCAAGCGGGGAGATTCGATGAGCAGTTCTTC
TRBJ1-2 | once | . | TRBV5-1 | CASSTSPGGANYGYTF | TGCGCCAGCAGCACTAGCCCGGGGGGAGCTAACTATGGCTACACCTTC
TRBJ2-1 | . | . | TRBV7-9 | CASSLVDRTSYNEQFF | TGTGCCAGCAGCTTAGTGGACAGAACCTCCTACAATGAGCAGTTCTTC
TRBJ2-7 | . | TRBD2 | TRBV7-9 | CASSSWGLAGSYEQYF | TGTGCCAGCAGCTCCTGGGGACTAGCGGGGTCCTACGAGCAGTACTTC
TRBJ2-7 | . | TRBD2 | TRBV9 | CASSVGAGGEQYF | TGTGCCAGCAGCGTAGGGGCGGGGGGCGAGCAGTACTTC
TRBJ2-1 | . | TRBD2 | TRBV29-1 | CSVRTSGREVVYNEQFF | TGCAGCGTCCGGACTAGCGGGAGAGAAGTGGTCTACAATGAGCAGTTCTTC
TRBJ1-4 | . | . | TRBV9 | CASSQTGNEKLFF | TGTGCCAGCAGCCAGACGGGTAATGAAAAACTGTTTTTT
TRBJ2-7 | . | . | TRBV7-4 | CASSHPGRAAYEQYF | TGTGCCAGCAGTCATCCGGGCAGGGCAGCCTACGAGCAGTACTTC
TRBJ2-2 | . | . | TRBV21-1 | CASSKVYPSGNTGELFF | TGTGCCAGCAGCAAAGTATATCCGTCAGGAAACACCGGGGAGCTGTTTTTT
TRBJ1-2 | few | TRBD1 | TRBV23-1 | CASSQGQGKGYTF | TGCGCCAGCAGTCAAGGACAGGGGAAAGGCTACACCTTC
TRBJ2-1 | . | . | TRBV5-1 | CASRGSGTDNEQFF | TGCGCCAGCAGGGGTAGCGGGACAGACAATGAGCAGTTCTTC
TRBJ2-5 | . | TRBD2 | TRBV7-2 | CASSLWGGETQYF | TGTGCCAGCAGCTTATGGGGGGGGGAGACCCAGTACTTC
TRBJ1-2 | . | TRBD1 | TRBV9 | CASSATAHRGSPQYGYTF | TGTGCCAGCAGCGCGACCGCACACAGGGGTTCGCCACAGTATGGCTACACCTTC
TRBJ1-2 | . | . | TRBV4-3 | CASSQDRLYGYTF | TGCGCCAGCAGCCAAGACAGGCTCTATGGCTACACCTTC
TRBJ2-7 | . | . | TRBV19 | CAPAESRGEQYF | TGTGCCCCCGCAGAGTCCCGGGGCGAGCAGTACTTC
TRBJ2-3 | . | . | TRBV9 | CASSVRGSTDTQYF | TGTGCCAGCAGCGTACGGGGTAGCACAGATACGCAGTATTTT
TRBJ2-7 | . | . | TRBV7-2 | CASSQGQGIFHEQYF | TGTGCCAGCAGCCAGGGGCAGGGGATCTTCCACGAGCAGTACTTC
TRBJ1-2 | . | . | TRBV27 | CASWNPGTNYGYTF | TGTGCCAGCTGGAACCCCGGGACTAACTATGGCTACACCTTC
TRBJ1-6 | . | . | TRBV5-1 | CASSSRGGFGDSPLHF | TGCGCCAGCAGCTCGCGAGGGGGTTTCGGTGATTCACCCCTCCACTTT
TRBJ2-1 | . | TRBD1 | TRBV5-6 | CASTNRGPYNEQFF | TGTGCCAGCACCAACAGGGGACCCTACAATGAGCAGTTCTTC
TRBJ2-7 | . | . | TRBV29-1 | CSVEEGHYEQYF | TGCAGCGTCGAGGAGGGTCACTACGAGCAGTACTTC
TRBJ2-2 | . | . | TRBV4-1 | CASSQAPGETGELFF | TGCGCCAGCAGCCAAGCCCCAGGGGAGACCGGGGAGCTGTTTTTT
TRBJ1-1 | few | TRBD1 | TRBV5-6 | CASSLELRDSEAFF | TGTGCCAGCAGCTTGGAACTCCGGGACAGCGAAGCTTTCTTT
TRBJ2-3 | once | . | TRBV19 | CASSTLLNTDTQYF | TGTGCCAGTAGTACCTTACTAAACACAGATACGCAGTATTTT
TRBJ2-5 | . | TRBD2 | TRBV4-3 | CASSQDTSVETQYF | TGCGCCAGCAGCCAAGATACTAGCGTAGAGACCCAGTACTTC
TRBJ1-5 | . | . | TRBV18 | CASSPPEAVSNQPQHF | TGTGCCAGCTCACCTCCCGAGGCCGTTAGCAATCAGCCCCAGCATTTT
TRBJ2-2 | . | TRBD1 | TRBV6-5 | CASSYQPGGRTGELFF | TGTGCCAGCAGTTACCAGCCAGGGGGCCGCACCGGGGAGCTGTTTTTT
TRBJ2-7 | . | TRBD2 | TRBV27 | CASRESGIDSYEQYF | TGTGCCAGCAGGGAAAGCGGGATTGACTCCTACGAGCAGTACTTC
TRBJ1-4 | . | TRBD1 | TRBV5-5 | CASSPVGTGSEKLFF | TGTGCCAGCAGCCCGGTTGGGACAGGGTCTGAAAAACTGTTTTTT
TRBJ1-1 | . | . | TRBV1 | CTSRLRPGSAEAFF | TGCACCAGCAGGCTTCGTCCGGGTAGCGCTGAAGCTTTCTTT
TRBJ2-3 | . | . | TRBV4-1 | CASSQDWGGKTDTQYF | TGCGCCAGCAGCCAAGATTGGGGGGGCAAGACAGATACGCAGTATTTT
TRBJ2-2 | . | . | TRBV6-4 | CASKLTGNTGELFF | TGTGCCAGCAAGTTGACAGGAAACACCGGGGAGCTGTTTTTT
TRBJ1-3 | . | . | TRBV6-5 | CASSYSGVDSGNTIYF | TGTGCCAGCAGTTACTCGGGCGTCGACTCTGGAAACACCATATATTTT
TRBJ1-6 | once | TRBD1 | TRBV4-1 | CASSQAGQGAESPLHF | TGCGCCAGCAGCCAAGCGGGACAGGGGGCTGAGTCACCCCTCCACTTT
TRBJ2-2 | . | . | TRBV4-3 | CASSQASDSVGELFF | TGCGCCAGCAGCCAAGCATCCGACAGTGTCGGGGAGCTGTTTTTT